Listed here are 10 T cell receptor beta chains from one sample, sequenced in a study of CD8+ T cells in alopecia areata. Stated treatment: oral pan-JAK inhibitor, 5-10 mg twice daily. As the sequencing template, cDNA was produced by extracting RNA and reverse transcribing it. Method: immunoSEQ multiplex PCR; TCRdb's copy keeps in-frame clones and lacks some. The sample yields over 150,000 clones, around three fifths seen once. The sequencing here drew on CD4+ T cells sorted from blood, taken at week 24, from a patient treated with tofacitinib. The receptors shown here come from a human donor with alopecia areata.

This clone has more than one count but fewer than ten. The J gene is TRBJ2-7, the V gene TRBV6-1; D gene ambiguous. The germline gives CDR1 MNHNS, CDR2 SASEGT. V lost 1 base to trimming and J lost 4 bases, with 5 bases between them. The CDR3 spans 12 residues. This CDR3 is CASSEGWYEQYF. Here the CDR3 DNA reads TGTGCCAGCAGTGAAGGTTGGTACGAGCAGTACTTC.

The rearrangement uses TRBV6-5 and TRBJ2-3, with 9 bases identical to TRBD2. V gave up 2 bases and J gave up 6 bases; unmatched junction bases: 6. Germline CDR1 is MNHEY and CDR2 is SVGAGI. CDR3 length equals 15 residues. In nucleotides, the CDR3 is TGTGCCAGCAGTTACCGCGGGGGGGCCCGGGATACGCAGTATTTT. It is translated as CASSYRGGARDTQYF.

This clone has a handful of counts. Other DNA sequences in this specimen translate into the identical CDR3. V and J are TRBV29-1 and TRBJ1-1; 7 nucleotides match TRBD1. CDR1 SQVTM and CDR2 ANQGSEA come from the germline V gene. The CDR3 is 12 amino acids. The J segment lost 2 bases and the V segment lost 4 bases, leaving 1 base of the junction unmatched. In DNA, the CDR3 is TGCAGCGTTGGACAGGGCAACACTGAAGCTTTCTTT. Translation gives CSVGQGNTEAFF.

In this sample, this clone turned up many times. The chain has TRBV7-3 and TRBJ2-2, with D possibly matching TRBD2 (6 bases). V was pared by 6 bases and J by 2 bases, with 10 bases between. Germline V gene data show CDR1 as SGHTA and CDR2 as FQGTGA. The CDR3 length is 14 residues. This CDR3 is CASREGANTGELFF. The CDR3 DNA follows: TGTGCCAGCAGGGAGGGTGCTAACACCGGGGAGCTGTTTTTT.

The chain recombines TRBV5-1 with TRBJ2-1; 7 nucleotides line up with TRBD2. This CDR3 spans 15 amino acids. Unmatched junction bases numbered 11, after V lost 2 bases and J lost 9 bases. CDR1 is SGHRS, CDR2 YFSETQ, per germline. This CDR3 is CASSFSHAGVGEQFF. CDR3 sequence (DNA): TGCGCCAGCAGCTTTTCGCACGCGGGGGTAGGTGAGCAGTTCTTC.

The rearrangement joins TRBV6-6 to TRBJ1-6, with 8 bases fitting TRBD1. Germline loops: CDR1 MNHNY, CDR2 SVGAGI (reference sequence). The CDR3 runs to 14 residues. J lost 10 bases, V lost 6 bases, and 8 bases had no gene match. CDR3 region: CASRRGTGRSPLHF. CDR3 DNA: TGTGCCAGCAGACGAGGGACAGGTCGCTCACCCCTCCACTTT.

The rearrangement links TRBV10-3 to TRBJ2-5; TRBD1 matches at 7 bases. V lost 2 bases, J lost 1 base, and 4 bases stayed unmatched. This CDR3 comprises 15 residues. Germline V CDR1 and CDR2: ENHRY, SYGVKD. DNA for the CDR3: TGTGCCATCAGTGAGACCCGGACAGGCCAAGAGACCCAGTACTTC. As protein: CAISETRTGQETQYF.

The V and J genes are TRBV29-1 and TRBJ1-2; TRBD1 is a possible D gene (6 bases). Germline V CDR1 and CDR2: SQVTM, ANQGSEA. Trimming removed 7 bases from V and 7 bases from J, with 19 bases in between. This CDR3 is 13 amino acids long. In DNA, the CDR3 is TGCAGCGGTGTTTATGGGGGCGAGGGTGGCTACACCTTC. Translated: CSGVYGGEGGYTF.

The rearrangement uses TRBV2 and TRBJ1-1; D might be TRBD1 (5 bases). Germline V gene lookup returns CDR1 SNHLY and CDR2 FYNNEI. There are 13 residues in the CDR3. V was pared by 4 bases and J by 7 bases, with 13 bases between. CDR3 region: CASSVGREGEAFF. The DNA of the CDR3 is TGTGCCAGCAGTGTGGGCAGGGAGGGTGAAGCTTTCTTT.

Only a few counts were recorded for this clone. The rearrangement joins TRBV18 to TRBJ1-6; TRBD1 agrees at 8 bases. In germline, CDR1 is KGHSH, CDR2 LQKENI. The CDR3 covers 16 residues. Trimming cost V 3 bases and J 5 bases; bases outside gene matches: 6. In DNA, the CDR3 is TGTGCCAGCTCACCGGACAGGGTGTTCAATAATTCACCCCTCCACTTT. Its protein product is CASSPDRVFNNSPLHF. Supplemented by reference TRBV18 and TRBJ1-6, the full variable domain reads NAGVMQNPRHLVRRRGQEARLRCSPMKGHSHVYWYRQLPEEGLKFMVYLQKENIIDESGMPKERFSAEFPKEGPSILRIQQVVRGDSAAYFCASSPDRVFNNSPLHFGNGTRLTVT.